This T cell receptor beta chain was recovered during a study of blood T cells in healthy people across ages. This CDR3 is built from 18 residues. Germline CDR1 reads SGHTA; CDR2 reads FQGNSA. To note about this clonotype: One end of the junction does not line up with germline, which may come from a read error.

Primed by a sample-barcoded 5' primer and a J-beta primer mix, a second PCR proceeded for 7 to 11 cycles. From the 5' RACE reads, TCRdb called clonotypes with MiXCR, one entry per CDR3 protein. The sample lists more than 500,000 distinct CDR3 sequences, 27% occurring once. This TCR was sampled from a woman in her seventies in good health. The sequenced material came from blood. V is TRBV7-2 and J is TRBJ1-4; TRBD1 might be the D (5 bases). CDR3 DNA sequence: TGTGCCAGCAGCATCACAGGTCCGAGGAGCGCAACTAATGAAGAACTGTTTTTT. Protein: CASSITGPRSATNEELFF.